The clone carrying this TCR beta chain occurred a few times. Its antigen is still unknown. The data were obtained in a study of T cell repertoires in cytomegalovirus infection. TCRdb itself ran the reads through MiXCR, one entry per CDR3 protein. Here the sample spans some 350,000 distinct CDR3 sequences, roughly 29% being singletons. The germline gives CDR1 SGHVS, CDR2 FNYEAQ. The CDR3 contains 14 residues. V was clipped by 5 bases and J by 0 bases, with 10 bases between them. The rearrangement links TRBV7-6 to TRBJ2-5; a weak D match, TRBD1 (6 bases). Sequenced material: cultured PBMCs, taken from culture after CMV antigen stimulation. The TCR sequence derives from a human donor in good health (CMV status not recorded). Some clones in this sample may be carry-over from other donors' samples. The CDR3: CASSPGQYQETQYF. Written as DNA, the CDR3 is TGTGCCAGCAGCCCCGGACAGTACCAAGAGACCCAGTACTTC.